Listed here are 5 T cell receptor beta chains from one sample, sequenced in a study of tumor and adjacent non-tumor tissue in lung cancer. A modified ARM-PCR protocol with three rounds of nested PCR amplified TCRbeta. Each CDR3 protein gets one entry after TCRdb re-called the multiplex PCR reads with MiXCR. The repertoire holds some 200,000 distinct CDR3 sequences, with less than 80% as singletons. This sample's RNA came from whole unsorted tissue. The sample taken for sequencing was lung tumor tissue. The receptors derive from a man in his 60s with non-small cell lung cancer.

This clonotype is a singleton in its sample. Because the CDR3 is missing its conserved closing phenylalanine or tryptophan, this is likely a read error. This rearrangement joins TRBV11-3 to TRBJ2-1; 10 bases agree with TRBD2. Per the germline V gene, CDR1 is SGHNT and CDR2 is YENEEA. There are 16 residues in the CDR3. V lost 3 bases and J lost 5; bases outside the gene matches: 7. CDR3 DNA sequence: TGTGCCAGCAGCTTGATTAGCGGGGGGACAGACAATGAGCAGTTCCTC. Its protein product is CASSLISGGTDNEQFL.

This clonotype was picked up many times. This CDR3 is CSVLQGAGGPGEQFF. The CDR3 DNA reads TGCAGCGTCTTACAGGGCGCGGGAGGGCCGGGTGAGCAGTTCTTC. The chain has TRBV29-1 and TRBJ2-1; TRBD2 matches 9 bases. V was clipped by 6 bases and J by 9 bases; unmatched bases: 15. Looked up from germline, CDR1 is SQVTM and CDR2 is ANQGSEA. This CDR3 is built from 15 residues.

This clonotype was detected a few times. Here the CDR3 DNA reads TGTGCCAGCGGGGTAGTCGGGAGGGGCACTGAAGCTTTCTTT. Translating gives CASGVVGRGTEAFF. The rearrangement uses TRBV11-2 and TRBJ1-1; possible D gene TRBD1, 5 bases. The germline V gene has CDR1 SGHAT and CDR2 FQNNGV. The CDR3 runs 14 residues. The germline V and J ends were trimmed by 8 bases and 4 bases, with 17 bases remaining between them.

The gene calls are TRBV7-8 and TRBJ1-5; D is unclear. Between the trimmed V and J ends, which lost 2 bases and 2 bases, there was a span of 10 bases. This CDR3 spans 15 amino acids. The germline V gene has CDR1 SGHVS and CDR2 FQNEAQ. CDR3 in amino acids: CASSLSPVGNQPQHF. CDR3 nucleotides: TGTGCCAGCAGCTTAAGCCCCGTGGGCAATCAGCCCCAGCATTTT.

Points on this clonotype: A much larger clone is a single base away; this may be a read error. This chain joins TRBV4-1 and TRBJ2-4; weak D call: TRBD1 (6 bases). The CDR3 is 18 amino acids. Trimming stripped 3 bases from V and 2 bases from J, with 20 bases between. CDR1 and CDR2 from the germline V gene are MGHRA and YSYEKL. The CDR3 is CASSQVGQRYLTKNIQYF. Here the CDR3 DNA reads TGCGCCAGCAGCCAGGTGGGACAACGCTATTTAACCAAAAACATTCAGTACTTC.